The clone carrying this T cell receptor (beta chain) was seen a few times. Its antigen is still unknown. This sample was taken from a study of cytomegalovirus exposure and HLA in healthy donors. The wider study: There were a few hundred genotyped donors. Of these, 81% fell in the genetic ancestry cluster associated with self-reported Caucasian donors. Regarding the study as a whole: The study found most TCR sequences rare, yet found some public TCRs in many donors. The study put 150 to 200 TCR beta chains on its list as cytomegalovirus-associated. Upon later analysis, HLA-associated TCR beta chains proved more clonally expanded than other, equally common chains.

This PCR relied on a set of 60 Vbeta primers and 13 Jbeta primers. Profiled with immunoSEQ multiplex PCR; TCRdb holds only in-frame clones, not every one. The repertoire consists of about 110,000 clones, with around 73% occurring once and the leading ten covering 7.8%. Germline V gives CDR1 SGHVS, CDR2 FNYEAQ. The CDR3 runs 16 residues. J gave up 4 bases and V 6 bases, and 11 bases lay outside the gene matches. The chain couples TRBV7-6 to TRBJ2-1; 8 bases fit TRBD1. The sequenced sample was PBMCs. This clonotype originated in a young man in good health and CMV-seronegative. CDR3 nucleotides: TGTGCCAGCAGTAAACTATCCGGGACAGGATACAATGAGCAGTTCTTC. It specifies CASSKLSGTGYNEQFF.